The text below deals with one T cell receptor (beta chain). As yet, its antigen is unknown. V lost 5 bases and J 8 bases, leaving 16 bases between the germline ends. The germline CDR1 and CDR2 sequences are LNHNV and YYDKDF (reference sequence). This CDR3 spans 14 amino acids. This sample stems from a study of identical twins. Each CDR3 protein gets one entry after TCRdb re-called the 5' RACE reads with MiXCR. The table shows some 190,000 distinct CDR3 sequences, with about 15% occurring only once. General observations from the study: Memory repertoires showed no such pattern, whereas abundant cord blood beta clonotypes carried fewer insertions. Researchers reported excess low generation probability among twin-shared out-of-frame alpha sequences.

In addition, the sample was reused for a study of T cells expressing NK-cell markers.

The V and J genes are TRBV15 and TRBJ2-1; D might be TRBD1 or TRBD2, each matching 6 bases. The receptor's source is a woman aged 18-29 years in good health. Sequenced sample: CD8+ T cells sorted from blood. The CDR3 loop is CATSSRGTAHEQFF. CDR3 DNA sequence: TGTGCCACCAGCTCAAGGGGGACTGCTCATGAGCAGTTCTTC.